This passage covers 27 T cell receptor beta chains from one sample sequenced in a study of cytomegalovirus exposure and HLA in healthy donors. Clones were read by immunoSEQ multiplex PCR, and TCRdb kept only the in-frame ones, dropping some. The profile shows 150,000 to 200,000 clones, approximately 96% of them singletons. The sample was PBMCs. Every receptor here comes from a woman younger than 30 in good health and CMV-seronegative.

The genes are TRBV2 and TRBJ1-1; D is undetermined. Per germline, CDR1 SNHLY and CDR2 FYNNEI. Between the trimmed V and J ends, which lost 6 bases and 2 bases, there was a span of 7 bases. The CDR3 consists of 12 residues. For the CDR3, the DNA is TGTGCCAGCAGCCAGATCAACACTGAAGCTTTCTTT. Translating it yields CASSQINTEAFF.

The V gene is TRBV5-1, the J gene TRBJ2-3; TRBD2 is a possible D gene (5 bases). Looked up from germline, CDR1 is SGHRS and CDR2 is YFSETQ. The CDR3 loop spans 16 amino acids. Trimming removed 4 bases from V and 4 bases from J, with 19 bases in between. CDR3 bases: TGCGCCAGCAGCCCCGCGAGGGCCGCCGGTTCAGATACGCAGTATTTT. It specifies CASSPARAAGSDTQYF. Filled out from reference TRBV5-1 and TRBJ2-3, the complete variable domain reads KAGVTQTPRYLIKTRGQQVTLSCSPISGHRSVSWYQQTPGQGLQFLFEYFSETQRNKGNFPGRFSGRQFSNSRSEMNVSTLELGDSALYLCASSPARAAGSDTQYFGPGTRLTVL.

The CDR3 region has the DNA TGTGCCAGCAGTCTGCTACAGTATAGCACAGATACGCAGTATTTT. Its protein product is CASSLLQYSTDTQYF. The chain has TRBV5-4 and TRBJ2-3; D ambiguous. Germline-derived CDR1 and CDR2 are SGHNT and YYREEE (reference sequence). The CDR3 has 15 amino acids. V lost 5 bases and J lost 0, with 13 bases in between. The variable domain in full, with the rest retrieved from reference TRBV5-4 and TRBJ2-3, is ETGVTQSPTHLIKTRGQQVTLRCSSQSGHNTVSWYQQALGQGPQFIFQYYREEENGRGNFPPRFSGLQFPNYSSELNVNALELDDSALYLCASSLLQYSTDTQYFGPGTRLTVL.

CDR3 region: CASSRDRVSYEQYF. The CDR3 DNA is TGTGCCAGCAGTCGGGACAGGGTGTCCTACGAGCAGTACTTC. The chain links TRBV7-9 to TRBJ2-7; TRBD1 matches 9 bases. J gave up 1 base and V 6 bases, and 4 bases lay outside the gene matches. There are 14 residues in the CDR3. The germline CDR1 and CDR2 sequences are SEHNR and FQNEAQ (reference sequence).

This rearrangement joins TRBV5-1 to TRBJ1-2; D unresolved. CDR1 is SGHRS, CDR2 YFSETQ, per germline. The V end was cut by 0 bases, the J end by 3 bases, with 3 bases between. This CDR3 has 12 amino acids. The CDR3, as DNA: TGCGCCAGCAGCTTGGCCGACTATGGCTACACCTTC. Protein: CASSLADYGYTF.

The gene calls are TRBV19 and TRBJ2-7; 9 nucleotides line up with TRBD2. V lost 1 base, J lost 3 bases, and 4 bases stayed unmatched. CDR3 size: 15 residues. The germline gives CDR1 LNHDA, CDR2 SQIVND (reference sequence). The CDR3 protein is CASSIGGGGDYEQYF. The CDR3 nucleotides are TGTGCCAGTAGTATAGGCGGGGGGGGAGACTACGAGCAGTACTTC.

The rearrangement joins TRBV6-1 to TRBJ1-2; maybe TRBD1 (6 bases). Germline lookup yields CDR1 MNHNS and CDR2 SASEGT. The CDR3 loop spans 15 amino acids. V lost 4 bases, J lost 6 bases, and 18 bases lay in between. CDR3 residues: CASSGIRRTADGYTF. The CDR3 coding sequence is TGTGCCAGCAGTGGAATCCGGCGGACAGCGGATGGCTACACCTTC.

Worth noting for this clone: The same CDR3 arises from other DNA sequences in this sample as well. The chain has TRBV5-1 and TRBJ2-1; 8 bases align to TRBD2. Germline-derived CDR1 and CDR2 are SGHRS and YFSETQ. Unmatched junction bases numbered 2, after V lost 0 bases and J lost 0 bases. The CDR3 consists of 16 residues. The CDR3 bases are TGCGCCAGCAGCTTGGGCGGGGGGAGCTCCTACAATGAGCAGTTCTTC. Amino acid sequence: CASSLGGGSSYNEQFF.

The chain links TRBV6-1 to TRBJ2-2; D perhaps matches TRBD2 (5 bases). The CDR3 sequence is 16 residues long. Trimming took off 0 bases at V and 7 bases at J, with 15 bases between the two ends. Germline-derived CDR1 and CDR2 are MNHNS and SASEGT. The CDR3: CASSEARGFVNGELFF. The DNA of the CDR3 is TGTGCCAGCAGTGAAGCCCGGGGTTTCGTTAACGGGGAGCTGTTTTTT.

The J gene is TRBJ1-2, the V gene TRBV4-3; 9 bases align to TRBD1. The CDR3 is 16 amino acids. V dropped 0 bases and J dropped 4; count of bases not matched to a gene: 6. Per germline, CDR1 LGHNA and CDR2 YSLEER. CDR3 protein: CASSQDLRTGAYGYTF. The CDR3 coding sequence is TGCGCCAGCAGCCAAGATTTAAGGACAGGGGCCTATGGCTACACCTTC.

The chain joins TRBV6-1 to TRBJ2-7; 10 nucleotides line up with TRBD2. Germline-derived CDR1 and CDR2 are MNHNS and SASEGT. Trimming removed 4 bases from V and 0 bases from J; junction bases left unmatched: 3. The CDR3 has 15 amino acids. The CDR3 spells CASSAAGGSSYEQYF. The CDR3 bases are TGTGCCAGCAGTGCAGCGGGGGGGAGCTCCTACGAGCAGTACTTC.

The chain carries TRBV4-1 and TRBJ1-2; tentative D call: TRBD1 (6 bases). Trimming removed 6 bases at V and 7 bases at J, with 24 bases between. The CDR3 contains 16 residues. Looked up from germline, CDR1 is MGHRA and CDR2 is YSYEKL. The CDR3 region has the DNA TGCGCCAGCAGTCACCTCCCGACGGTCAGCAGGGGTGGCTACACCTTC. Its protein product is CASSHLPTVSRGGYTF.

The CDR3 DNA reads as TGTGCCAGTAGTTCTGGCGGGGCCTTCAATCAGCCCCAGCATTTT. Residues: CASSSGGAFNQPQHF. The chain uses TRBV19 and TRBJ1-5, with a possible D match to TRBD1 (5 bases). The V end was cut by 5 bases, the J end by 3 bases, with 14 bases between. The germline gives CDR1 LNHDA, CDR2 SQIVND (reference sequence). The CDR3 runs 15 residues.

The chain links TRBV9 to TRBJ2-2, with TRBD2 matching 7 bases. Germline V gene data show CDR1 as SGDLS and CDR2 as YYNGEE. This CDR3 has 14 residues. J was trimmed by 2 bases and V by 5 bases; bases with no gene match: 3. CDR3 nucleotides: TGTGCCAGCAGTGGGGGGGTCAACACCGGGGAGCTGTTTTTT. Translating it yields CASSGGVNTGELFF.

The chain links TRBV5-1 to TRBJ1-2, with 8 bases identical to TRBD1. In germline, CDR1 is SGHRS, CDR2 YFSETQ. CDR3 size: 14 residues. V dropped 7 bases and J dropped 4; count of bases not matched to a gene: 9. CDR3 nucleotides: TGCGCCAGCTCGAACTCCGGACAGGGCTATGGCTACACCTTC. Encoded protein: CASSNSGQGYGYTF.

In DNA, the CDR3 is TGTGCCAGCAGTGAAGAACCCCCCCCCGGGAGGAAGACCCAGTACTTC. Translation gives CASSEEPPPGRKTQYF. The chain combines TRBV6-1 with TRBJ2-5; 7 nucleotides line up with TRBD2. Germline V gene data show CDR1 as MNHNS and CDR2 as SASEGT. V shed 1 base, J shed 6 bases, and the junction held 11 bases outside the gene matches. The CDR3 is 16 amino acids.

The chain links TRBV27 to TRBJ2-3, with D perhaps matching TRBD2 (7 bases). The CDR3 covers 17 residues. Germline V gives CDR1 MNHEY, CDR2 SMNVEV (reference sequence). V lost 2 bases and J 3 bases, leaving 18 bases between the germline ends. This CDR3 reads CASSLVGWGGPTDTQYF. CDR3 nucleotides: TGTGCCAGCAGTTTAGTAGGTTGGGGGGGGCCTACAGATACGCAGTATTTT.

CDR3 coding DNA: TGTGCCAGCTCACCACCCCGGACAGAGTCTTACGAGCAGTACTTC. Its protein product is CASSPPRTESYEQYF. The chain links TRBV18 to TRBJ2-7, with a possible D match to TRBD1 (6 bases). Germline assignment: CDR1 KGHSH and CDR2 LQKENI. V was trimmed by 0 bases and J by 4 bases, leaving 13 bases between them. The CDR3 totals 15 residues.

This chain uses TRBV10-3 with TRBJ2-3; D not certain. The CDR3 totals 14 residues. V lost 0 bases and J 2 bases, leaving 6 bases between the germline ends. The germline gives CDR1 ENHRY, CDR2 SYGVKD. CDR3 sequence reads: CAISESLVTDTQYF. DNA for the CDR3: TGTGCCATCAGTGAGTCCCTAGTCACAGATACGCAGTATTTT.

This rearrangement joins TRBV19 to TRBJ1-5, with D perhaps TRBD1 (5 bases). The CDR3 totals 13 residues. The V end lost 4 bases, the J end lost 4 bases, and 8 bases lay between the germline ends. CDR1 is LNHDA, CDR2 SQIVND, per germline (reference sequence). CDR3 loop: CASSTQANQPQHF. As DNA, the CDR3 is TGTGCCAGTAGTACACAGGCAAATCAGCCCCAGCATTTT.

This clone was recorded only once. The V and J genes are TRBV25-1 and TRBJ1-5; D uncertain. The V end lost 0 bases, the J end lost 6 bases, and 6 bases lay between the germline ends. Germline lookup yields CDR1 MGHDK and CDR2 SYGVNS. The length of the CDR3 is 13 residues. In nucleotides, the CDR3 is TGTGCCAGCAGTGAATATAGAGGTCAGCCCCAGCATTTT. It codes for CASSEYRGQPQHF.

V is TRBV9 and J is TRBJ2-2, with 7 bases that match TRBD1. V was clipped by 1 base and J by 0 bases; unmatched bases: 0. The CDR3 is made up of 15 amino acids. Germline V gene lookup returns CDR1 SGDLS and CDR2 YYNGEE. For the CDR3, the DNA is TGTGCCAGCAGCGTACAGGGGGCGAACACCGGGGAGCTGTTTTTT. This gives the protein CASSVQGANTGELFF.

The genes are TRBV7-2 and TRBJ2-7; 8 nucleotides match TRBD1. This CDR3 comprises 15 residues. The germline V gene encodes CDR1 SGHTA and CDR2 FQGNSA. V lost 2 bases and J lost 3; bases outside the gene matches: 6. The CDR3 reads CASSLRQGFGYEQYF. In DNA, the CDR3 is TGTGCCAGCAGCTTAAGACAGGGGTTCGGCTACGAGCAGTACTTC.

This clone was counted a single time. CDR3 sequence reads: CASSRTSGPSYEQYF. In DNA form, the CDR3 reads TGTGCCAGCAGTCGGACTAGCGGACCCTCCTACGAGCAGTACTTC. The genes are TRBV7-2 and TRBJ2-7, with 10 bases matching TRBD2. CDR1 SGHTA and CDR2 FQGNSA come from the germline V gene. V lost 6 bases and J lost 0; bases outside the gene matches: 5. CDR3 length: 15 amino acids.

DNA of the CDR3: TGTGCCAGTTCCCATGGAGGGGCGTCAACTAACTATGGCTACACCTTC. Its translation is CASSHGGASTNYGYTF. The chain is built from TRBV19 and TRBJ1-2; D possibly corresponds to TRBD1 (5 bases). V lost 8 bases and J 0 bases, leaving 19 bases between the germline ends. This CDR3 region has 16 residues. Germline CDR1 LNHDA, CDR2 SQIVND (reference sequence).

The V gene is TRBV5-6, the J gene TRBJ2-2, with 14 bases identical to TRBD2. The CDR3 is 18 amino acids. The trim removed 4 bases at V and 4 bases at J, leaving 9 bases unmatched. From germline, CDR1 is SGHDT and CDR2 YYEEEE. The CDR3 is CASSPGLAGGVTTGELFF. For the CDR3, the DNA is TGTGCCAGCAGCCCAGGACTAGCGGGGGGTGTGACCACCGGGGAGCTGTTTTTT.

This chain's CDR3 is CASSLAWQNTEAFF. The CDR3, as DNA: TGCGCCAGCAGCTTGGCCTGGCAGAACACTGAAGCTTTCTTT. The chain uses TRBV5-1 and TRBJ1-1, with unresolved D. There are 14 residues in the CDR3. From germline, CDR1 is SGHRS and CDR2 YFSETQ. V dropped 0 bases and J dropped 1 base, with 7 bases sitting between them.